There are a few counts of the clone carrying this T cell receptor beta chain. Antigen unknown. This sample stems from a study of T-cell reconstitution after alpha-beta-depleted transplantation in children. The library targeted TCRbeta and was prepared with unique molecular identifiers. TCRdb re-analysed the PCR reads in MiXCR, keeping a single row per CDR3 protein. The top ten clones hold approximately 34% of a sample with about 200,000 distinct CDR3 sequences, around 8.4% of them seen once. The CDR3 extends over 14 amino acids. Trimming removed 6 bases from V and 3 bases from J, with 14 bases in between. General observations from the study: Reported findings indicate that, about two months after transplant, alpha-beta T cells came from several hundred expanded clones, which were derived from non-depleted graft cells. The main origin of T-cell counts and diversity one year after transplant was newly produced T cells.

V gene TRBV12-3 or TRBV12-4 combines with J gene TRBJ1-1; D is possibly TRBD1 (6 bases). The sequencing here drew on PBMCs, mostly from graft donor cells, taken 360 days after TCRalphabeta/CD19-depleted stem cell transplant. The source is a male patient between 2 and 15 years old who had a stem cell transplant for acute myeloid leukemia, so the T cells may come from the graft donor. The DNA for the CDR3 is TGTGCCAGCAGGTGGACAGTTTGGGACACTGAAGCTTTCTTT. It translates to CASRWTVWDTEAFF.